Described below is a single T cell receptor beta chain sequence and its context. It lacks a known antigen. No much larger clone exists at a distance of one base, and base qualities are not known. The library came from the immunoSEQ multiplex PCR assay. The multiplex PCR relied on a mix of 60 forward primers for TCR Vbeta segments and 13 reverse primers for TCR Jbeta segments. The CDR3 region of rearranged TCR beta genes was amplified from genomic DNA with a multiplex PCR assay. The Illumina HiSeq System was used to sequence the amplified TCR beta libraries as 87-base-pair reads. In the original analysis: Across the 670 or so repertoires, a later analysis counted 78 million or so unique TCR beta chains, roughly 11 million of which were shared by at least two donors. To remove PCR and sequencing errors, raw reads were error-corrected and collapsed into unique sequences using a nearest-neighbor algorithm that merged closely related sequences. CDR3 sequences were aligned to IMGT reference sequences to assign V, D and J gene segments. For a sequence to be retained, a match of at least six nucleotides to both a V gene segment and a J gene segment was required. A rearrangement was called productive if the CDR3 had no stop codons and remained in frame with V and J, and every other rearrangement was called non-productive. CDR3 was defined by IMGT convention, running from the second conserved V-encoded cysteine to the conserved J-encoded phenylalanine. In an earlier analysis of 587 of the donors, sequences lacking an unambiguous match to a single V gene segment were excluded. An earlier analysis of a few hundred of the donors called V segments functional above 56.7% productive rearrangements and segregating when the between-donor standard deviation exceeded 5%. To diagnose cytomegalovirus status from the catalog of TCR beta chain sequences, a statistical classification framework was built. In a later analysis, V and J genes were assigned by comparing TCR nucleotide sequences against IMGT/GENE-DB human TR gene sequences. In a later analysis, CDR3 sequences and most-parsimonious VDJ recombination scenarios were assigned using the TCRdist pipeline. A later analysis defined each TCR beta chain by its CDR3 amino acid sequence plus V-gene family, and excluded reads lacking a unique V-gene family. To address suspected cross-contamination and a sequencing artifact, a later analysis removed roughly 640 highly shared, low-generation-probability nucleotide sequences. In a later analysis, a clonal expansion index was calculated for each public chain from normalized within-repertoire ranks of inferred template counts. A later analysis computed generation probabilities with a VDJ recombination model fitted to out-of-frame rearrangements, and checked the results against IGoR. In a later analysis, hypergeometric tests were used to score TCR-TCR, TCR-HLA and TCR-CMV co-occurrence, with a repertoire-size bias correction applied to TCR pairs. A later analysis estimated false discovery rates by permuting HLA or CMV assignments 20 times. In a later analysis, co-occurring TCRs were grouped with DBSCAN, and TCRdist sequence similarity was added when clustering was performed within HLA-allele-positive subsets. Repertoires with fewer than 30,000 or more than 120,000 public chains, plus five repertoires with anomalous nucleotide sharing, were excluded from co-occurrence clustering. Drawn from immuneACCESS, this table holds only the in-frame rearrangements with V and J called that TCRdb kept. Clones are partly lost; checked studies trace under half to an unresolved V gene and leave the rest unexplained. The V and J calls and the clone size are those of that table, but D and trimming were determined from the DNA. The sample table records about 160,000 clones; nearly 80% of these occur just once. Around 3.1% of the sample comes from the top ten.

The cohort comprised 550 to 700 healthy bone marrow donors. At the time of sampling, every cohort member was nominally healthy, though immune exposures that went unrecorded were likely present. The donor was CMV seronegative and belonged to the group of 352 seronegative cohort members. A peripheral blood sample was collected from each donor, and TCR beta sequencing was performed on peripheral blood mononuclear cells. The Qiagen DNeasy Blood Extraction Kit was used to extract genomic DNA from the blood cell samples. The CDR3 spans 13 residues, from the cysteine through the phenylalanine. Only the CDR3 DNA is retained, 39 bases long and in frame from the first base. CDR1 and CDR2, looked up from the germline V gene, are KGHSH and LQKENI. V is pruned by 3 bases and J by 8 bases, leaving 2 bases of the junction without a gene match. This sample was included in a study of cytomegalovirus exposure and HLA in healthy donors (TCRdb year 2017). Regarding the study in general: In an earlier analysis of roughly 590 of the donors, 250 to 300 Gb of sequence data and just under 120 million unique TCR beta sequences from some 170 million T cells were reported. Donor age, sex, ethnicity and CMV serostatus were compiled alongside the repertoire data. Among the approximately 420 genotyped donors, around 81% belonged to the genetic ancestry cluster associated with self-reported Caucasian donors. Class I and class II HLA loci were covered by the typing at four-digit resolution. The number of typed donors differed by locus: about 620-640 for A, B, C, DRB1 and DQB1; 500 to 550 for DQA1; 606 for DPA1; and some 450 for DPB1. The aim of the study was to test whether cataloging public T cell receptors could identify signatures of past pathogen exposure. In an earlier analysis of 587 of the donors, high-throughput TCR beta sequencing was used to judge whether each TCR beta V gene segment behaved as functional or pseudogenic. Rather than drawing on any new phenotypic data, the later analysis identified candidate immune exposures from TCR beta sequences and the way those sequences occurred across donors. Along with the roughly 710-subject first cohort, a separate validation cohort of over a hundred different subjects was used. Because of strong linkage in the cohort, 5 or 6 DR-DQ haplotypes were treated as single units for association and clustering. On average, around 200,000 unique TCR beta nucleotide sequences were sequenced per donor among 398 genotyped donors of the cohort, with around 19% of those sequences being non-productive. An early release that covered approximately 600 HLA-typed donors contained approximately 300 gigabases of sequencing data and tens of millions of unique TCR sequences. A later analysis re-analyzed previously published TCR beta repertoires from about 600 donors and added high-resolution HLA genotyping to study TCR occurrence patterns. Every repertoire in the discovery cohort had been generated on one and the same sequencing platform. A later genetic analysis took genome-wide SNP genotypes for about 55% of the 666 donors and used that subset as a discovery cohort. The study profiled the T cell repertoires of hundreds of subjects by immunosequencing and related them to cytomegalovirus serostatus. To predict cytomegalovirus infection status, the study brought together high-throughput TCR immunosequencing, statistical association of individual TCRs with disease status, and machine learning. Summary of the overall study and its limitations: A later analysis reported that several top co-occurrence clusters appeared linked to parvovirus B19, influenza, CMV and Epstein-Barr virus. Linkage disequilibrium might explain the correlated functional status among segregating V segments, but an unknown experimental factor could not be excluded. Compared with the approximately 700-donor mean, donors in an Asian-associated ancestry cluster had fewer N-insertions in productive TCRs, according to a later genetic analysis. A later analysis associated 17,000 or so TCR beta sequences with specific HLA alleles at a false discovery rate of 0.05. The study gave a list of 150 to 200 TCR beta chains associated with cytomegalovirus. Only TCR beta chains were sequenced in this cohort, and the absence of alpha or paired-chain data limited detectable features. Presence/absence analyses assumed roughly uniform sequencing depth across donors, an assumption that may not hold. A later genetic analysis associated a missense DCLRE1C variant with V-gene and J-gene trimming of TCR beta chains, and an independent cohort replicated the association. The 87-base-pair reads could not distinguish some IMGT-functional V segments, including TRBV6-2 and TRBV6-3, so those segments were excluded. In vitro tests confirmed that a few of the cytomegalovirus-associated TCR beta chains recognize cytomegalovirus antigens. When HLA alleles, especially DR and DQ, strongly co-occurred, attributing TCR associations to individual alleles was difficult. The authors suggested that the approach could potentially be generalized to other disease states and immunological phenotypes. In an earlier analysis of several hundred of the donors, most TCR beta V segments were observed in productive rearrangements about 87% or about 30% of the time, broadly matching IMGT annotations. The classifier was reported to diagnose cytomegalovirus status with high specificity and sensitivity in both the original and validation cohorts. A further reported finding was that TCR beta sequences accurately predicted the HLA-A and HLA-B alleles for most subjects in the first cohort. Because counts were too low, more than 15 rarely observed V segments, including chromosome 9 orphons, were left out of the earlier analysis of about 500 of the donors. Because some donors lacked HLA typing at each locus, the association tests relied only on the typed subset. A cluster of highly shared sequence variants was judged likely to be a technical artifact of the sequencing pipeline. A later analysis found that TCR association rates varied across HLA loci, with DRB1 alleles showing the most associated TCRs and HLA-C alleles the fewest. Across donors, most TCR sequences were observed very rarely, whereas some public TCRs were present in many individuals. Compared with equally common non-associated chains, HLA-associated TCR beta chains in a later analysis were more clonally expanded and had lower generation probabilities. A later analysis found that most CMV-associated TCR beta chains appeared HLA-restricted, with HLA associations seemingly driven largely by CMV exposure. The only immune exposure information available for the cohort was CMV serostatus.

The sequence was obtained from a woman in her thirties or forties in good health and CMV-seronegative. Recombination connected TRBV18 to TRBJ1-4; 8 middle bases align to TRBD1. Sequencing was done on a sample of PBMCs. The CDR3 protein: CASSPDREEKLFF. The base sequence is TGTGCCAGCTCACCGGACAGGGAAGAAAAACTGTTTTTT.